This passage covers 27 T cell receptor beta chains from one sample sequenced in a study of blood T cell repertoires in COVID-19. The protocol was immunoSEQ multiplex PCR, while the TCRdb copy is restricted to in-frame clones and leaves out a portion. The data show a few hundred thousand clones, roughly 88% seen once. The sequencing input was PBMCs or T cells enriched from blood (not recorded which). Receptor source: a woman aged 50 to 60 with acute COVID-19.

V gene TRBV30 combines with J gene TRBJ1-2, with 7 bases lining up with TRBD1. CDR1 is GTSNPN, CDR2 SVGIG, per germline (reference sequence). The CDR3 covers 15 residues. The ends lost 1 base at V and 0 bases at J; junction bases unmatched: 5. The CDR3 DNA follows: TGTGCCTGGAGTGAAGGGGACAGAGCTAACTATGGCTACACCTTC. Protein product: CAWSEGDRANYGYTF.

The rearrangement joins TRBV6-5 to TRBJ1-2; 7 bases map to TRBD1. V was pared by 2 bases and J by 7 bases, with 4 bases of the junction left unmatched. CDR1 is MNHEY, CDR2 SVGAGI, per germline. The CDR3 runs to 13 residues. In nucleotides, the CDR3 is TGTGCCAGCAGTTACGGGTCAGGGGGTGGCTACACCTTC. Translating it yields CASSYGSGGGYTF.

CDR3 amino acids: CSASGEWEFYEQYF. The CDR3 region has the DNA TGCAGTGCTAGTGGGGAGTGGGAATTCTACGAGCAGTACTTC. This rearrangement joins TRBV20-1 to TRBJ2-7, with a tentative D call TRBD2 (5 bases). V dropped 3 bases and J dropped 3 bases, with 15 bases sitting between them. Germline CDR1 and CDR2: DFQATT and SNEGSKA (reference sequence). The CDR3 is 14 amino acids.

The rearrangement uses TRBV7-2 and TRBJ2-5; D is ambiguous. CDR3 length: 13 amino acids. Germline CDR1 is SGHTA and CDR2 is FQGNSA. The germline V and J ends were trimmed by 3 bases and 5 bases, with 10 bases remaining between them. The CDR3 region is CASSFERRETQYF. DNA for the CDR3: TGTGCCAGCAGCTTTGAGCGACGGGAGACCCAGTACTTC.

The V and J genes are TRBV29-1 and TRBJ2-7, with D tentatively TRBD2 (6 bases). Germline loops: CDR1 SQVTM, CDR2 ANQGSEA. The CDR3 is 14 amino acids. Trimming pared 6 bases from V and 2 bases from J, leaving 17 bases between. CDR3: CSVEPLASPYEQYF. CDR3 nucleotides: TGCAGCGTCGAGCCCCTAGCGAGCCCCTACGAGCAGTACTTC.

The V and J genes are TRBV28 and TRBJ2-7; TRBD2 agrees at 14 bases. Trimming removed 5 bases from V and 3 bases from J; junction bases left unmatched: 3. The germline V gene encodes CDR1 MDHEN and CDR2 SYDVKM. CDR3 length: 15 residues. The CDR3 spells CASSPGTSGGYEQYF. CDR3 in DNA: TGTGCCAGCAGTCCTGGGACTAGCGGGGGCTACGAGCAGTACTTC.

The CDR3 nucleotides read TGTGCCAGCTCTCTAAGCGGAGGGACAGGGAGGCGTACGCAGTATTTT. Translating it yields CASSLSGGTGRRTQYF. The chain combines TRBV18 with TRBJ2-3; 9 bases line up with TRBD1. CDR3 length: 16 amino acids. Per the germline V gene, CDR1 is KGHSH and CDR2 is LQKENI. V shed 6 bases and J 8 bases; nucleotides not matched to a gene: 15.

The chain combines TRBV6-5 with TRBJ2-7, with D perhaps matching TRBD2 (6 bases). Germline V lookup: CDR1 MNHEY, CDR2 SVGAGI. V was cut by 2 bases and J by 7 bases, with 15 bases left in between. CDR3 length: 14 residues. CDR3 nucleotides: TGTGCCAGCAGTTACGAGCCCGCGGGGAAGGAGCAGTACTTC. It codes for CASSYEPAGKEQYF.

The genes are TRBV15 and TRBJ1-4; D might be TRBD1 (6 bases). Trimming removed 5 bases from V and 3 bases from J, with 13 bases in between. CDR1 is LNHNV and CDR2 is YYDKDF in the germline V gene (reference sequence). This CDR3 comprises 15 residues. The CDR3 reads CATSVYRAANEKLFF. The DNA for the CDR3 is TGTGCCACCAGCGTTTACAGGGCGGCTAATGAAAAACTGTTTTTT.

V is TRBV18 and J is TRBJ1-2, with TRBD1 matching over 10 bases. Germline V gene data show CDR1 as KGHSH and CDR2 as LQKENI. J gave up 4 bases and V 4 bases, and 6 bases lay outside the gene matches. The CDR3 sequence is 15 residues long. In DNA form, the CDR3 reads TGTGCCAGCTCACTGACAGGGGGCAGGAGCTATGGCTACACCTTC. As protein: CASSLTGGRSYGYTF. Looking up the rest from reference TRBV18 and TRBJ1-2 gives the full variable domain: NAGVMQNPRHLVRRRGQEARLRCSPMKGHSHVYWYRQLPEEGLKFMVYLQKENIIDESGMPKERFSAEFPKEGPSILRIQQVVRGDSAAYFCASSLTGGRSYGYTFGSGTRLTVV.

V is TRBV7-9 and J is TRBJ2-7; TRBD1 matches at 8 bases. The CDR3 spans 14 residues. Unmatched junction bases numbered 6, after V lost 5 bases and J lost 3 bases. Germline CDR1 is SEHNR and CDR2 is FQNEAQ (reference sequence). The CDR3 reads CASSHRTGNYEQYF. CDR3 bases: TGTGCCAGCAGCCACCGGACAGGGAACTACGAGCAGTACTTC.

The gene calls are TRBV18 and TRBJ2-2, with TRBD1 matching 9 bases. V gave up 3 bases and J gave up 4 bases; unmatched junction bases: 3. The V gene's germline CDR1 is KGHSH and CDR2 LQKENI. This CDR3 has 15 residues. CDR3 in DNA: TGTGCCAGCTCACCGGGACAGGGACCCACCGGGGAGCTGTTTTTT. Protein product: CASSPGQGPTGELFF.

This chain joins TRBV2 and TRBJ2-7, with D perhaps TRBD2 (6 bases). Germline CDR1 and CDR2: SNHLY and FYNNEI. The V end was cut by 2 bases, the J end by 4 bases, with 9 bases between. The CDR3 extends over 13 amino acids. This CDR3 is CASSELARYEQYF. The CDR3 DNA is TGTGCCAGCAGTGAACTAGCGAGGTACGAGCAGTACTTC. The variable domain in full, with the rest retrieved from reference TRBV2 and TRBJ2-7, is EPEVTQTPSHQVTQMGQEVILRCVPISNHLYFYWYRQILGQKVEFLVSFYNNEISEKSEIFDDQFSVERPDGSNFTLKIRSTKLEDSAMYFCASSELARYEQYFGPGTRLTVT.

The CDR3 DNA reads as TGTGCCAGCAGCCGGACAGGGTATCACGAGCAGTACTTC. Its translation is CASSRTGYHEQYF. The rearrangement joins TRBV28 to TRBJ2-7, with 8 bases identical to TRBD1. V trimming: 6 bases; J trimming: 5 bases; junction bases outside the gene matches: 6. Per the germline V gene, CDR1 is MDHEN and CDR2 is SYDVKM. The CDR3 is made up of 13 amino acids.

This chain joins TRBV7-9 and TRBJ1-1; 7 bases map to TRBD1. The V segment lost 5 bases and the J segment 2 bases; nucleotides outside the gene matches: 11. This CDR3 comprises 16 residues. CDR1 and CDR2 from the germline V gene are SEHNR and FQNEAQ (reference sequence). Here the CDR3 DNA reads TGTGCCAGCAGCCAACTGCCGGGACAGACAAACACTGAAGCTTTCTTT. Translated: CASSQLPGQTNTEAFF.

The chain uses TRBV5-1 and TRBJ2-5; 11 bases are a match to TRBD1. The V gene end was trimmed by 1 base and the J gene end by 5 bases; junction bases not matched to a gene: 7. This CDR3 contains 16 residues. Looked up from germline, CDR1 is SGHRS and CDR2 is YFSETQ. The CDR3 protein is CASSLFGQGARETQYF. Here the CDR3 DNA reads TGCGCCAGCAGCTTGTTCGGACAGGGGGCAAGGGAGACCCAGTACTTC.

This chain uses TRBV27 with TRBJ1-5; TRBD1 agrees at 8 bases. The length of the CDR3 is 15 residues. Per the germline V gene, CDR1 is MNHEY and CDR2 is SMNVEV (reference sequence). The junction had 8 bases not matched to a gene; V was cut back by 5 bases and J by 5 bases. DNA of the CDR3: TGTGCCAGCAGTAATTACGCAGGGGGCGATCAGCCCCAGCATTTT. Translated: CASSNYAGGDQPQHF.

The chain combines TRBV27 with TRBJ2-1; 8 positions match TRBD2. V lost 6 bases, J lost 4 bases, and 5 bases stayed unmatched. CDR3 length equals 14 residues. Germline V lookup: CDR1 MNHEY, CDR2 SMNVEV (reference sequence). The CDR3 DNA reads TGTGCCAGCAGACTAGCGGCCCTTTACAATGAGCAGTTCTTC. Protein sequence: CASRLAALYNEQFF.

The chain combines TRBV28 with TRBJ1-2; TRBD1 aligns across 8 bases. With 7 bases clipped from V and 4 bases from J, the junction kept 14 bases outside the gene matches. Per the germline V gene, CDR1 is MDHEN and CDR2 is SYDVKM. The CDR3 is 16 residues long. The CDR3 reads CASKGPAGGLGYGYTF. CDR3 DNA: TGTGCCAGCAAAGGTCCCGCAGGGGGCTTGGGCTATGGCTACACCTTC.

The chain combines TRBV18 with TRBJ2-3, with D maybe TRBD2 (6 bases). Germline values: CDR1 KGHSH, CDR2 LQKENI. CDR3 size: 17 residues. Trimming pared 6 bases from V and 2 bases from J, leaving 21 bases between. The CDR3 loop is CASSLPLAGPNTDTQYF. DNA for the CDR3: TGTGCCAGCTCCCTCCCCCTGGCGGGACCTAACACAGATACGCAGTATTTT.

The chain carries TRBV21-1 and TRBJ1-4; TRBD1, the D gene given by the table, was not confirmed from the DNA. TRBV21-1 is given as a pseudogene. CDR3 length: 21 residues. As DNA, the CDR3 is TGTGCCAGCAGCCCCCCCGGCGAGGATCAGGGCCGAGTGGCAACTAATGAAAAACTGTTTTTT. It encodes CASSPPGEDQGRVATNEKLFF.

V and J are TRBV9 and TRBJ2-3; 10 bases map to TRBD2. The germline V gene has CDR1 SGDLS and CDR2 YYNGEE. The V segment lost 5 bases and the J segment 3 bases; nucleotides outside the gene matches: 3. The CDR3 has 14 residues. The chain's CDR3 is CASSKLAGTDTQYF. CDR3 DNA: TGTGCCAGCAGTAAACTAGCGGGGACAGATACGCAGTATTTT.

The J gene is TRBJ2-7, the V gene TRBV6-5, with 8 bases that match TRBD1. CDR3 length equals 15 residues. CDR1 is MNHEY and CDR2 is SVGAGI in the germline V gene. J lost 0 bases, V lost 7 bases, and 8 bases had no gene match. CDR3 nucleotide sequence: TGTGCCAGCACCCCGGGACAGGCTCTCTCCTACGAGCAGTACTTC. Translated, it gives CASTPGQALSYEQYF.

This chain uses TRBV6-2 or TRBV6-3 with TRBJ1-1, with D uncertain. V lost 0 bases and J 2 bases, leaving 10 bases between the germline ends. There are 15 residues in the CDR3. CDR1 and CDR2 from the germline V gene are MNHEY and SVGEGT. CDR3: CASSYSRGSNTEAFF. DNA for the CDR3: TGTGCCAGCAGTTACTCGCGAGGCTCTAACACTGAAGCTTTCTTT.

This CDR3 reads CASIRLAGDNEQFF. The CDR3 nucleotides read TGTGCCAGCATTCGACTAGCGGGAGACAATGAGCAGTTCTTC. The rearrangement links TRBV2 to TRBJ2-1; TRBD2 matches 12 bases. J gave up 5 bases and V 7 bases, and 3 bases lay outside the gene matches. The CDR3 loop spans 14 amino acids. In germline, CDR1 is SNHLY, CDR2 FYNNEI.

Only a few counts were recorded for this clone. One end of the junction fails to match germline, which may point to a read error. J is TRBJ2-1 and V is TRBV6-5, with D maybe TRBD2 (6 bases). Germline lookup yields CDR1 MNHEY and CDR2 SVGAGI. There are 13 residues in the CDR3. CDR3 in amino acids: CASSYSGTGEVVF. CDR3 nucleotides: TGTGCCAGCAGTTACTCGGGGACGGGAGAGGTGGTCTTC.

V usage is TRBV5-1 and J usage is TRBJ2-2; TRBD2 is a possible D gene (6 bases). The CDR3 runs 14 residues. Per the germline V gene, CDR1 is SGHRS and CDR2 is YFSETQ. Trimming removed 0 bases from V and 8 bases from J, with 11 bases in between. The CDR3 sequence: CASSLVPSAGELFF. The DNA for the CDR3 is TGCGCCAGCAGCTTGGTGCCTAGCGCTGGGGAGCTGTTTTTT.